This TCR beta chain comes out of a study of graft-versus-host responses after intestinal transplantation. On this clone: Its antigen is not known.

Using immunoSEQ multiplex PCR, the repertoire was profiled, and TCRdb retains in-frame clones only, with some absent. Among around 55,000 clones listed, around 90% were seen once. General study points: After transplant, early declines in HvG clones were associated with peak levels of circulating GvH clones.

The sequences come from unstimulated CD4+ T cells sorted from spleen or lymph node cells, collected before transplant. This TCR was recovered from a human donor who was the organ donor for an intestinal transplant.

The CDR3 DNA follows: TGTGCCAGCTCACCTGTTAGGATTGAGGATCAGCCCCAGCATTTT. It is translated as CASSPVRIEDQPQHF. The chain links TRBV18 to TRBJ1-5, with no clear D. V dropped 3 bases and J dropped 5 bases, with 14 bases sitting between them. Germline V gene lookup returns CDR1 KGHSH and CDR2 LQKENI. The length of the CDR3 is 15 residues.